A selection of T cell receptor beta chains follows, all from one sample in a study of T cell repertoires in cytomegalovirus infection. Via MiXCR, TCRdb re-called the reads, giving one row per CDR3 protein. The sample lists under 350,000 distinct CDR3 sequences, more than 8% occurring once. Specimen: PBMCs. The origin of the receptors is a human donor in good health (CMV status not recorded). Some clones in this sample may be carry-over from other donors' samples. Each CDR3 is given with its conserved first and last residue. D genes are given only for firm matches. A clone size is listed for some rows: how often the clone was seen (once, few, many), or a class if it is expanded.

D gene	J gene	clone size	V gene	CDR3 DNA	CDR3 protein
NA	TRBJ1-1	NA	TRBV19	TGTGCCAGTAAATACTGGGACACTGAAGCTTTCTTT	CASKYWDTEAFF
TRBD1	TRBJ1-1	NA	TRBV28	TGTGCCAGCAGTCTGACGACAGGGGAGAGTCCTGAAGCTTTCTTT	CASSLTTGESPEAFF
TRBD2	TRBJ2-5	many	TRBV7-2	TGTGCCAGCAGCTTGGATAGCGGGGGGACGGGAGAGACCCAGTACTTC	CASSLDSGGTGETQYF
NA	TRBJ2-1	NA	TRBV24-1	TGTGCCACCAGTGACCCCGCAGGGCGCTCTGGTTACAATGAGCAGTTCTTC	CATSDPAGRSGYNEQFF
TRBD2	TRBJ2-6	many	TRBV7-2	TGTGCCAGCAGCCGGCGGGGGGGCTCTGGGGCCAACGTCCTGACTTTC	CASSRRGGSGANVLTF
NA	TRBJ1-4	many	TRBV4-2	TGTGCCAGCAGCCAAGATGGCAGCCAGAATGAAAAACTGTTTTTT	CASSQDGSQNEKLFF
TRBD1	TRBJ2-2	few	TRBV25-1	TGTGCCAGCCAGCACAGGGGTGGCACCGGGGAGCTGTTTTTT	CASQHRGGTGELFF
NA	TRBJ1-5	NA	TRBV6-2/TRBV6-3	TGTGCCAGCAGGCGGACAGCCAACAATCAGCCCCAGCATTTT	CASRRTANNQPQHF
NA	TRBJ1-4	NA	TRBV6-6	TGTGCCAGCACCACTAGTAGAAATGAAAAACTGTTTTTT	CASTTSRNEKLFF
NA	TRBJ1-1	many	TRBV29-1	TGCAGCGTTGAAGATCGGAACACTGAAGCTTTCTTT	CSVEDRNTEAFF
NA	TRBJ1-2	NA	TRBV3-1	TGTGCCAGCAGCCAAGATGGTCTTGGCTACACCTTC	CASSQDGLGYTF
TRBD1	TRBJ1-1	many	TRBV7-6	TGTGCCAGCAGCTCCCGGACAGGAAACACTGAAGCTTTCTTT	CASSSRTGNTEAFF
NA	TRBJ2-5	few	TRBV7-2	TGTGCCAGCAGCTTAAAGCGGAGGCAAGAGACCCAGTACTTC	CASSLKRRQETQYF
NA	TRBJ2-7	many	TRBV11-2	TGTGCCAGCAGCTTGTTCGGCTTCGGGAGACAGGGCAACTACGAGCAGTACTTC	CASSLFGFGRQGNYEQYF
TRBD2	TRBJ2-3	few	TRBV4-2	TGTGCCAGCAGCCAAGGGGATGTGCGGGAGAGGGATACGCAGTATTTT	CASSQGDVRERDTQYF
NA	TRBJ2-2	many	TRBV7-2	TGTGCCAGCAGCTTAATTCCCAGGTCGACCGGGGAGCTGTTTTTT	CASSLIPRSTGELFF
TRBD1	TRBJ1-2	few	TRBV15	TGTGCCACCAGCAGGGACAGGTATGGCTACACCTTC	CATSRDRYGYTF
NA	TRBJ2-6	many	TRBV30	TGTGCCTGGAGGACAGGCCTCTCTGGGGCCAACGTCCTGACTTTC	CAWRTGLSGANVLTF
NA	TRBJ2-3	many	TRBV5-6	TGTGCCAGCAGCTCCTGGACTAGCACAGATACGCAGTATTTT	CASSSWTSTDTQYF
NA	TRBJ2-3	NA	TRBV19	TGTGCCAGTAGTTCCCCCCCGGGGGCTGTAGATACGCAGTATTTT	CASSSPPGAVDTQYF
NA	TRBJ2-5	many	TRBV7-2	TGTGCCAGCAGTTTTTCCTTCCAAGAGACCCAGTACTTC	CASSFSFQETQYF
NA	TRBJ2-7	NA	TRBV12-5	TGTGCTAGTGGTTTGATACGGCCGGGACTCTCGGCGGTAAAGCAGTACTTC	CASGLIRPGLSAVKQYF
TRBD1	TRBJ2-2	few	TRBV5-6	TGTGCCAGCAGCTGGACAGGGGATACCGGGGAGCTGTTTTTT	CASSWTGDTGELFF
TRBD1	TRBJ2-2	NA	TRBV28	TGTGCCAGCAACCCCCGGATGGGACAGGGGCCGAACACCGGGGAGCTGTTTTTT	CASNPRMGQGPNTGELFF
NA	TRBJ2-5	many	TRBV11-2	TGTGCCAGCAGTCGCGGACAGCTCAAAGAGACCCAGTACTTC	CASSRGQLKETQYF
TRBD1	TRBJ2-7	many	TRBV7-8	TGTGCCAGCAGCTCGCCGGGACAGTCCTACGAGCAGTACTTC	CASSSPGQSYEQYF
TRBD2	TRBJ2-1	many	TRBV7-9	TGTGCCAGCAGCCGAGGACTAGCGGGAGGGCCGTCCTACAATGAGCAGTTCTTC	CASSRGLAGGPSYNEQFF
TRBD1	TRBJ1-6	many	TRBV7-3	TGTGCCAGCAGCAAACGACAGGGGTCACCCCTCCACTTT	CASSKRQGSPLHF
NA	TRBJ1-1	NA	TRBV4-2	TGTGCCAGCAGCCAAGACTGGAGAATGAACACTGAAGCTTTCTTT	CASSQDWRMNTEAFF
NA	TRBJ2-7	few	TRBV6-8	TGTGCCAGCAGTTACACGGGGTTGGGATCCTACGAGCAGTACTTC	CASSYTGLGSYEQYF
NA	TRBJ1-4	NA	TRBV12-3/TRBV12-4	TGTGCCAGCACCTTCGCCCTGGGGTCCACTAATGAAAAACTGTTTTTT	CASTFALGSTNEKLFF
TRBD2	TRBJ2-5	few	TRBV20-1	TGCAGTGCTAGTGAAGGTGGGACTAGCGGGGGGGCCACCCAGTACTTC	CSASEGGTSGGATQYF
NA	TRBJ1-2	many	TRBV7-2	TGTGCCAGCAACCCCAGCGGGGTTAACTATGGCTACACCTTC	CASNPSGVNYGYTF
TRBD2	TRBJ2-1	NA	TRBV4-1	TGCGCCAGCAGCCAACGACTAGCGGGGGCCTACAATGAGCAGTTCTTC	CASSQRLAGAYNEQFF
NA	TRBJ2-3	many	TRBV28	TGTGCCAGCAGTTTGGGGGTCAGACACTCAGATACGCAGTATTTT	CASSLGVRHSDTQYF
TRBD2	TRBJ2-3	many	TRBV7-2	TGTGCCAGCAGCTTCTACCGACCGACTAGCGGGGGGGCGGCAGATACGCAGTATTTT	CASSFYRPTSGGAADTQYF
TRBD1	TRBJ2-1	NA	TRBV29-1	TGCAGCGCGGGACAGGGCGAGTTCTTC	CSAGQGEFF
TRBD1	TRBJ2-7	many	TRBV28	TGTGCCAGCAGTTCCAGGACAGGGGCTACCTACGAGCAGTACTTC	CASSSRTGATYEQYF
TRBD1	TRBJ2-4	NA	TRBV6-5	TGTGCCAGCAGTTTACAGGGGGCGGATTCGGCCAAAAACATTCAGTACTTC	CASSLQGADSAKNIQYF
TRBD2	TRBJ2-3	few	TRBV7-8	TGTGCCAGCAGCTTAGCGGAGACTAGCTTGGATACGCAGTATTTT	CASSLAETSLDTQYF
NA	TRBJ2-7	many	TRBV7-2	TGTGCCAGCAGCTTACTCGGGAGTAGGGCCTACGAGCAGTACTTC	CASSLLGSRAYEQYF